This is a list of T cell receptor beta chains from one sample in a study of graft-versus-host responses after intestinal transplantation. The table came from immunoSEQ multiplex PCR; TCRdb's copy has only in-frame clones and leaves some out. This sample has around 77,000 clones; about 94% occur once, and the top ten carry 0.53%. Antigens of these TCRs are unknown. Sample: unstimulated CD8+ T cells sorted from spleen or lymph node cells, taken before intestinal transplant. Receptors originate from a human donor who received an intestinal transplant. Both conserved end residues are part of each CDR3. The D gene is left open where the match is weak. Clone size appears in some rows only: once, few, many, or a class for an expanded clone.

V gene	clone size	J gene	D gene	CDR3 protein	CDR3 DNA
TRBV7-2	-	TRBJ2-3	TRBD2	CASSSTGTRGEDTQYF	TGTGCCAGCAGCAGTACCGGGACTAGAGGGGAGGATACGCAGTATTTT
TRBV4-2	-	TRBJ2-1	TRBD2	CASSQDNLAVYSYNEQFF	TGTGCCAGCAGCCAAGATAATCTAGCGGTCTACTCCTACAATGAGCAGTTCTTC
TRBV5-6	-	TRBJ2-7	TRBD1	CASSKQGRGKSYEQYF	TGTGCCAGCAGCAAACAGGGGAGAGGGAAATCCTACGAGCAGTACTTC
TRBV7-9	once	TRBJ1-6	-	CASSPLDPSPLHF	TGTGCCAGCAGCCCATTGGACCCATCACCCCTCCACTTT
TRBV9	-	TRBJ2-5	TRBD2	CASSMGAGTSDETQYF	TGTGCCAGCAGCATGGGGGCGGGGACTAGCGACGAGACCCAGTACTTC
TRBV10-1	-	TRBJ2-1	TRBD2	CASSEALAGTRGYNEQFF	TGCGCCAGCAGTGAAGCCCTGGCGGGGACTAGAGGCTACAATGAGCAGTTCTTC
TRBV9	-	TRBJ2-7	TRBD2	CASSTGGFSYEQYF	TGTGCCAGCAGCACCGGGGGGTTCTCCTACGAGCAGTACTTC
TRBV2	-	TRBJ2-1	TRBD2	CASKGTSKSYNEQFF	TGTGCCAGCAAGGGGACTAGCAAATCCTACAATGAGCAGTTCTTC
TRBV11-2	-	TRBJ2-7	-	CASSLITKSYEQYF	TGTGCCAGCAGCTTAATAACCAAGAGCTACGAGCAGTACTTC
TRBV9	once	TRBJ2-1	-	CASSVDRGSSYNEQFF	TGTGCCAGCAGCGTAGATAGAGGGAGCTCCTACAATGAGCAGTTCTTC
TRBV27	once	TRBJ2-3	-	CASSLAGTDTQYF	TGTGCCAGCAGTTTAGCAGGCACAGATACGCAGTATTTT
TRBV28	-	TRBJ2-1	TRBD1	CASRAGTGSYNEQFF	TGTGCCAGCAGAGCCGGGACAGGCTCCTACAATGAGCAGTTCTTC
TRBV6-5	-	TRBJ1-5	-	CASRRLPTADQPQHF	TGTGCCAGCAGAAGACTGCCGACAGCCGATCAGCCCCAGCATTTT
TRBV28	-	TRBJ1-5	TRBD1	CASSWTGGALNQPQHF	TGTGCCAGCAGTTGGACAGGGGGCGCGTTAAATCAGCCCCAGCATTTT
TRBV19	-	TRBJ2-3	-	CASSIILASTSTDTQYF	TGTGCCAGTAGTATAATCTTGGCTTCTACTAGCACAGATACGCAGTATTTT
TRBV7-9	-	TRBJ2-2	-	CASSRLKQGANTGELFF	TGTGCCAGCAGCCGTTTGAAACAGGGCGCGAACACCGGGGAGCTGTTTTTT
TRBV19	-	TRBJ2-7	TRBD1	CASSIRTGPYEQYF	TGTGCCAGTAGTATTAGGACAGGGCCCTACGAGCAGTACTTC
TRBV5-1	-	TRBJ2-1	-	CASSYPDGSSYNEQFF	TGCGCCAGCAGCTACCCTGACGGGAGCTCCTACAATGAGCAGTTCTTC
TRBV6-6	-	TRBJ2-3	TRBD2	CASSLAGSTDTQYF	TGTGCCAGCAGTTTAGCGGGAAGCACAGATACGCAGTATTTT
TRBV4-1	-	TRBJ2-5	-	CASSQSGAVETQYF	TGCGCCAGCAGCCAATCAGGGGCCGTGGAGACCCAGTACTTC
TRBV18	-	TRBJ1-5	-	CASSEHRGCQPQHF	TGTGCCAGCTCCGAACATCGGGGTTGTCAGCCCCAGCATTTT
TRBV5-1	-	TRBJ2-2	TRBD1	CASPIGTGANGELFF	TGCGCCAGCCCTATAGGGACAGGGGCAAACGGGGAGCTGTTTTTT
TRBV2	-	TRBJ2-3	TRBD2	CASSESLAVTDTQYF	TGTGCCAGCAGTGAGTCGCTAGCGGTCACAGATACGCAGTATTTT
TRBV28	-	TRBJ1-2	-	CASSLNPIMDSYYGYTF	TGTGCCAGCAGTTTAAACCCGATTATGGACAGCTACTATGGCTACACCTTC
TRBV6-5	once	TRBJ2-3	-	CASKVGDTQYF	TGTGCCAGCAAGGTGGGGGATACGCAGTATTTT